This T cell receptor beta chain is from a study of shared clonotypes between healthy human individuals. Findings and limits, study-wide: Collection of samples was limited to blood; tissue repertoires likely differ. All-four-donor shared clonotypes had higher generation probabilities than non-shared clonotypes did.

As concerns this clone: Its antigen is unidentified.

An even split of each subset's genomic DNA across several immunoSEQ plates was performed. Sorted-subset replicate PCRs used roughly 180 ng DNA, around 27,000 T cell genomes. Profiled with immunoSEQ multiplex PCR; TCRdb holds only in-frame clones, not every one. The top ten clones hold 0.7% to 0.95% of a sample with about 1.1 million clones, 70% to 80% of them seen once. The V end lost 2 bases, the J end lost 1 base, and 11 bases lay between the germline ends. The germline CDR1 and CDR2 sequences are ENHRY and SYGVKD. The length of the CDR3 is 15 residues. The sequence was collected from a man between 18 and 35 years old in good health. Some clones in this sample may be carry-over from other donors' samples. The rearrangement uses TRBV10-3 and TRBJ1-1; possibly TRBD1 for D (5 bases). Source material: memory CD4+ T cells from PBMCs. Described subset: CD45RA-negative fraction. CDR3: CAISEGRGPNTEAFF. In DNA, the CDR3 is TGTGCCATCAGTGAGGGTAGGGGTCCGAACACTGAAGCTTTCTTT.